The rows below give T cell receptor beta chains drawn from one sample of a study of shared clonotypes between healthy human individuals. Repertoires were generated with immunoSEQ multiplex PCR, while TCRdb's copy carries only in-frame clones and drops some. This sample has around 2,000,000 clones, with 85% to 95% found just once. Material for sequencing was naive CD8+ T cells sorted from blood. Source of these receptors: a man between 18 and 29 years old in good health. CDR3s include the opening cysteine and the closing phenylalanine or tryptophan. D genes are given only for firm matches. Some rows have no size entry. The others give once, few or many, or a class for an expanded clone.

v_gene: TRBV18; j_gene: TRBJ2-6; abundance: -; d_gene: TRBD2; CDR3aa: CASSPSGLAFSGANVLTF; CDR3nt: TGTGCCAGCTCACCATCGGGACTAGCGTTCTCTGGGGCCAACGTCCTGACTTTC
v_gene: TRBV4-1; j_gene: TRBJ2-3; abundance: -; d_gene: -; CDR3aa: CASSQASSFGTDTQYF; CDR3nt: TGCGCCAGCAGCCAAGCCTCCTCCTTCGGGACAGATACGCAGTATTTT
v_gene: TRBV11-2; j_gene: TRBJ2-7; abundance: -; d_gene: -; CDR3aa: CASSLVAGTYEQYF; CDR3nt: TGTGCCAGCAGCTTAGTCGCAGGCACCTACGAGCAGTACTTC
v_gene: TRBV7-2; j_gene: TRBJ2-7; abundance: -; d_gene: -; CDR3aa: CASSPDYSQGYEQYF; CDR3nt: TGTGCCAGCAGCCCCGACTATTCACAGGGCTACGAGCAGTACTTC
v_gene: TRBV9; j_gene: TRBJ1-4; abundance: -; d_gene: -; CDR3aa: CASSVSDPGLHDEKLFF; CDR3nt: TGTGCCAGCAGCGTATCAGACCCAGGGTTACATGATGAAAAACTGTTTTTT
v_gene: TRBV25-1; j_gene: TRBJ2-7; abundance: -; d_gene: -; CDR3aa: CASSAKWGDGSSYEQYF; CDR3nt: TGTGCCAGCAGTGCGAAGTGGGGGGACGGTAGCTCCTACGAGCAGTACTTC
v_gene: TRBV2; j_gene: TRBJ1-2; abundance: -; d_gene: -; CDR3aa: CASSADGNYGYTF; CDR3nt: TGTGCCAGCAGTGCCGACGGCAACTATGGCTACACCTTC
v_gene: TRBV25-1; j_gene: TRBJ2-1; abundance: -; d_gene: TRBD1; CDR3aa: CASSEGTGYYNEQFF; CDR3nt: TGTGCCAGCAGTGAAGGGACAGGGTATTACAATGAGCAGTTCTTC
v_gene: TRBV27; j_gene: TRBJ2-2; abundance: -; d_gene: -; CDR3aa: CASSSGTGELFF; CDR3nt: TGTGCCAGCAGTTCAGGTACCGGGGAGCTGTTTTTT
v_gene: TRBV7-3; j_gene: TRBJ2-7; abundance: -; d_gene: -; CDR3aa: CASSLLRNDRPYEQYF; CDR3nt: TGTGCCAGCAGCCTATTACGTAACGACAGACCCTACGAGCAGTACTTC
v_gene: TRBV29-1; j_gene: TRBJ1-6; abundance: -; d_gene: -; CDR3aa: CSVEDQGREGSPLHF; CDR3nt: TGCAGCGTTGAAGATCAGGGGAGGGAAGGCTCACCCCTCCACTTT
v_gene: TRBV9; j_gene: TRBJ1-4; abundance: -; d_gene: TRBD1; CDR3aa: CASNSGGVEKLFF; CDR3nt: TGTGCCAGCAACTCAGGGGGTGTAGAAAAACTGTTTTTT
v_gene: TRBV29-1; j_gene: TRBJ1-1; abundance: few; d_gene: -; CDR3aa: CSVERYTEAFF; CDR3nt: TGCAGCGTTGAACGGTACACTGAAGCTTTCTTT
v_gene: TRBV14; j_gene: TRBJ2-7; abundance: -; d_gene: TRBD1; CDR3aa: CASSHPGQGYEQYF; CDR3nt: TGTGCCAGCAGCCACCCAGGACAGGGGTACGAGCAGTACTTC
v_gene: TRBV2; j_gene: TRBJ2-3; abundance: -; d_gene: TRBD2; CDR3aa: CASNIAGVATDTQYF; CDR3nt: TGTGCCAGCAACATAGCGGGGGTGGCCACAGATACGCAGTATTTT
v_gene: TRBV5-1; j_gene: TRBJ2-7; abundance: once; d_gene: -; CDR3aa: CASSLVSPKVDEQYF; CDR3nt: TGCGCCAGCAGCTTGGTGTCACCGAAAGTGGACGAGCAGTACTTC
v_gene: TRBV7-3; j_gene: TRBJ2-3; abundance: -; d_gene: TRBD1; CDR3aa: CASSSGTGGTDTQYF; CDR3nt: TGTGCCAGCAGCTCAGGGACAGGGGGCACAGATACGCAGTATTTT
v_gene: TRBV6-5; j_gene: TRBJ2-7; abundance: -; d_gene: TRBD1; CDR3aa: CASSYGAGGGQQYF; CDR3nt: TGTGCCAGCAGTTATGGCGCAGGGGGCGGGCAGCAGTACTTC
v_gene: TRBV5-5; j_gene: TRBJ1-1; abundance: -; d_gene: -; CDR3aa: CASSLVQGTLAEAFF; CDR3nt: TGTGCCAGCAGCTTGGTGCAGGGGACGTTAGCTGAAGCTTTCTTT
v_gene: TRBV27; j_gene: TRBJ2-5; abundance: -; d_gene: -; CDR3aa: CASSLSSTRETQYF; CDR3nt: TGTGCCAGCAGTTTATCCTCCACCAGGGAGACCCAGTACTTC
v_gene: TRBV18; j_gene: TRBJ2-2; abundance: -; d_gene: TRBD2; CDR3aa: CASSPLSGLAESNTGELFF; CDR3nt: TGTGCCAGCTCACCTTTATCGGGACTAGCGGAATCGAACACCGGGGAGCTGTTTTTT
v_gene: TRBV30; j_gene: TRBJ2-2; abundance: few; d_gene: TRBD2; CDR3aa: CAWSVLLIAGGNTGELFF; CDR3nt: TGTGCCTGGAGTGTATTACTCATAGCGGGGGGGAACACCGGGGAGCTGTTTTTT
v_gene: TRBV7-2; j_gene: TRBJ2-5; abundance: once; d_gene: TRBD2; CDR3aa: CASSLNGGAVETQYF; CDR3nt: TGTGCCAGCAGCTTGAACGGGGGGGCGGTAGAGACCCAGTACTTC
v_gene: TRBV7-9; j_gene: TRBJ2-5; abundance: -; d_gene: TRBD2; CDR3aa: CASEGLAGGLGETQYF; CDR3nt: TGTGCCAGCGAGGGACTAGCGGGAGGCCTCGGGGAGACCCAGTACTTC
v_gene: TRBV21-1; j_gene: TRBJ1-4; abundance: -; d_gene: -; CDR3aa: CASSKFGRAPSVHLNEKLFF; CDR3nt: TGTGCCAGCAGCAAATTCGGTCGGGCCCCGAGTGTCCACCTAAATGAAAAACTGTTTTTT
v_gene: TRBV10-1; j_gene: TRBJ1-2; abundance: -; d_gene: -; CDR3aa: CASSMDSNYGYTF; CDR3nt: TGCGCCAGCAGTATGGACAGCAACTATGGCTACACCTTC
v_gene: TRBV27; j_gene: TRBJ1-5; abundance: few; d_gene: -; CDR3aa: CASSETDQPQHF; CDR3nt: TGTGCCAGCAGTGAAACAGATCAGCCCCAGCATTTT
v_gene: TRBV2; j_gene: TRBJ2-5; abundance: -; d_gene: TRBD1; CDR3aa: CTSTDRVQETQYF; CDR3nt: TGTACCAGCACTGACAGGGTACAAGAGACCCAGTACTTC